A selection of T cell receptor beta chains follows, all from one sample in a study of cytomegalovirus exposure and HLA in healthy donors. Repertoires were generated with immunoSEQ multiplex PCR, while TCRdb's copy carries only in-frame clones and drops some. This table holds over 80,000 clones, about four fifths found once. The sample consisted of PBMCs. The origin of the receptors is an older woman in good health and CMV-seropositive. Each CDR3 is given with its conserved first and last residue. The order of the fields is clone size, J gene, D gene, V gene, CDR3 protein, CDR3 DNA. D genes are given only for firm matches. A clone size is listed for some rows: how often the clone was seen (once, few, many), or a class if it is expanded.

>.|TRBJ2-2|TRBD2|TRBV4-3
CASSHASGGANTGELFF
TGCGCCAGCAGCCACGCTAGCGGGGGGGCGAACACCGGGGAGCTGTTTTTT
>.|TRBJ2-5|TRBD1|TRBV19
CATRGRGPQETQYF
TGTGCCACGCGGGGCAGGGGGCCTCAAGAGACCCAGTACTTC
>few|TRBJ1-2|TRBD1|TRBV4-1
CASSQDIGQDYGYTF
TGCGCCAGCAGCCAAGATATAGGACAGGACTATGGCTACACCTTC
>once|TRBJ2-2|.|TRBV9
CASSVSDTGELFF
TGTGCCAGCAGCGTCAGCGACACCGGGGAGCTGTTTTTT
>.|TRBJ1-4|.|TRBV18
CASSPERLNEKLFF
TGTGCCAGCTCACCAGAACGACTTAATGAAAAACTGTTTTTT
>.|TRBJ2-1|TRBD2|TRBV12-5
CASGLILAGGNEQFF
TGTGCTAGTGGTTTGATTCTGGCGGGAGGCAATGAGCAGTTCTTC
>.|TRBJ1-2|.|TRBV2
CASSEAAEYYGYTF
TGTGCCAGCAGTGAAGCGGCAGAATACTATGGCTACACCTTC
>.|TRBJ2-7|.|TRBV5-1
CASSGNRVEEQYF
TGCGCCAGCAGCGGAAACAGGGTTGAAGAGCAGTACTTC
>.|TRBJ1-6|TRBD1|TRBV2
CASSENPHGTGNSPLHF
TGTGCCAGCAGTGAAAACCCTCACGGGACAGGGAATTCACCCCTCCACTTT
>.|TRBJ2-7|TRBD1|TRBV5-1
CASSIDGTRGLYEQYF
TGCGCCAGCAGCATAGACGGGACCAGGGGGCTCTACGAGCAGTACTTC